One T cell receptor beta chain is described in this entry. Its antigen is still unknown. This record comes from a study of siplizumab effects on memory and regulatory T cells. Points from the study as a whole: Mean Treg-derived proportions of mappable alloreactive CD4+ clones were around 70% for siplizumab and 26.9% for controls. Sequences below about 10^-5 frequency were poorly captured, limiting mapping of alloreactive clones. About 75-97% of proliferating CD4+ or CD8+ clones had no assignable naive or memory phenotype. Proliferating siplizumab-culture Treg suppressive function went unconfirmed.

Germline loops: CDR1 KGHSH, CDR2 LQKENI. Trimming took 3 bases from V and 6 from J; bases not matched to a gene: 10. This CDR3 is built from 15 residues. Sequencing was performed with immunoSEQ multiplex PCR; in TCRdb, only in-frame clones are kept and a portion is missing. The sample holds some 100,000 clones; around 90% are singletons and the top ten take under 0.15%. The rearrangement joins TRBV18 to TRBJ2-7, with 8 bases aligning to TRBD1. The specimen sequenced was CD4+ T cells sorted from blood. This clonotype was obtained from a human donor in good health. The CDR3 nucleotides are TGTGCCAGCTCACCCGGTACAGGGGGAAAGAGCGAGCAGTACTTC. Its translation is CASSPGTGGKSEQYF.